A single sample gave rise to the 15 T cell receptor beta chains below, sequenced in a study of PD-1 blockade in classical Hodgkin lymphoma. The time point: cycle 4 day 1 (C4D1), after less than seven weeks of nivolumab. Every one of the patients relapsed after autologous stem cell transplantation (brentuximab vedotin exposure was variable). Researchers used magnetic negative selection to pull out pure CD4+ T cells from thawed PBMCs. Sequenced by immunoSEQ multiplex PCR; TCRdb stores in-frame clones only, minus some. The sample includes 13,000 or so clones, about 86% of them seen just once. Here the sequenced sample was CD4+ T cells from blood, taken before the fourth cycle of nivolumab. Every receptor here comes from a human donor with classical Hodgkin lymphoma.

The chain carries TRBV27 and TRBJ1-2; D call uncertain. The ends were cut back, 5 bases at V and 0 bases at J, with 19 bases in the middle. The CDR3 sequence is 17 residues long. The germline CDR1 and CDR2 sequences are MNHEY and SMNVEV (reference sequence). The CDR3 region has the DNA TGTGCCAGCAGTCCATATTGGCAATCTTTAGCTAACTATGGCTACACCTTC. Protein product: CASSPYWQSLANYGYTF.

This clone was recorded a few times. The chain combines TRBV7-9 with TRBJ1-4; no firm D call. This CDR3 spans 12 amino acids. The germline V and J ends were trimmed by 6 bases and 5 bases, with 7 bases remaining between them. Germline assignment: CDR1 SEHNR and CDR2 FQNEAQ (reference sequence). Written as DNA, the CDR3 is TGTGCCAGCAGTCAACCCAATGAAAAACTGTTTTTT. Its protein is CASSQPNEKLFF.

The V gene is TRBV28, the J gene TRBJ2-5; TRBD2 matches at 13 bases. Germline V CDR1 and CDR2: MDHEN, SYDVKM. V shed 5 bases and J 4 bases; nucleotides not matched to a gene: 10. The CDR3 length is 17 residues. The CDR3 reads CASSPARTSGSGETQYF. Here the CDR3 DNA reads TGTGCCAGCAGTCCCGCAAGGACTAGCGGGAGTGGAGAGACCCAGTACTTC.

The chain uses TRBV5-1 and TRBJ2-2; weak D call: TRBD2 (6 bases). Trimming pared 2 bases from V and 7 bases from J, leaving 9 bases between. This CDR3 spans 13 amino acids. Germline assignment: CDR1 SGHRS and CDR2 YFSETQ. The CDR3 nucleotides are TGCGCCAGCAGCTTTGGAGGGCTCGGGGAGCTGTTTTTT. It is translated as CASSFGGLGELFF. The full variable domain, in which reference TRBV5-1 and TRBJ2-2 provide the parts outside the CDR3, is KAGVTQTPRYLIKTRGQQVTLSCSPISGHRSVSWYQQTPGQGLQFLFEYFSETQRNKGNFPGRFSGRQFSNSRSEMNVSTLELGDSALYLCASSFGGLGELFFGEGSRLTVL.

This chain joins TRBV2 and TRBJ1-1, with D possibly being TRBD1 (6 bases). V lost 5 bases and J 2 bases, leaving 18 bases between the germline ends. Germline V gene lookup returns CDR1 SNHLY and CDR2 FYNNEI. This CDR3 is built from 16 residues. The CDR3 spells CASSPQGLGGNTEAFF. In DNA form, the CDR3 reads TGTGCCAGCAGTCCCCAGGGGTTGGGGGGAAACACTGAAGCTTTCTTT.

The V gene is TRBV2, the J gene TRBJ2-3; D perhaps matches TRBD2 (7 bases). Germline V gene sequence: CDR1 SNHLY, CDR2 FYNNEI. V dropped 8 bases and J dropped 4 bases, with 19 bases sitting between them. This CDR3 is 15 amino acids long. The CDR3 loop is CASHVGRGLPDTQYF. The CDR3 DNA reads as TGTGCCAGCCACGTAGGGCGGGGGCTCCCAGATACGCAGTATTTT.

This clone was counted a single time. The V call is TRBV14, the J call TRBJ1-2; D perhaps matches TRBD1 (6 bases). Between the trimmed V and J ends, which lost 1 base and 5 bases, there was a span of 14 bases. CDR3 length: 15 residues. Looked up from germline, CDR1 is SGHDN and CDR2 is FVKESK. This chain's CDR3 is CASSQGRGQEYGYTF. DNA of the CDR3: TGTGCCAGCAGCCAAGGACGGGGGCAAGAATATGGCTACACCTTC.

The gene calls are TRBV4-1 and TRBJ1-4; the match to TRBD1 covers 12 bases. In germline, CDR1 is MGHRA, CDR2 YSYEKL. The J segment lost 9 bases and the V segment lost 3 bases, leaving 8 bases of the junction unmatched. The CDR3 sequence is 16 residues long. In DNA form, the CDR3 reads TGCGCCAGCAGCCATGTTTCCCGGGACAGGGGGCAAAAACTGTTTTTT. This codes for CASSHVSRDRGQKLFF.

The chain has TRBV6-6 and TRBJ1-2, with D perhaps matching TRBD1 (5 bases). Germline V gene lookup returns CDR1 MNHNY and CDR2 SVGAGI (reference sequence). Trimming took off 6 bases at V and 10 bases at J, with 18 bases between the two ends. The CDR3 has 13 residues. CDR3 sequence reads: CASSPPGSRDYTF. The CDR3 bases are TGTGCCAGCAGCCCCCCAGGGTCTAGGGACTACACCTTC.

V is TRBV5-4 and J is TRBJ1-4, with 9 bases lining up with TRBD1. Germline V gene sequence: CDR1 SGHNT, CDR2 YYREEE (reference sequence). This CDR3 spans 15 amino acids. Trimming at V came to 0 bases and at J to 8 bases, leaving 5 bases not matched to a gene. CDR3 loop: CASSLGGTGFEKLFF. CDR3 DNA: TGTGCCAGCAGCTTGGGAGGGACAGGGTTCGAAAAACTGTTTTTT.

The chain uses TRBV9 and TRBJ1-2; the D gene is possibly TRBD1 (5 bases). V shed 4 bases and J shed 6 bases, with 16 bases lying between them. The germline gives CDR1 SGDLS, CDR2 YYNGEE. The CDR3 loop spans 14 amino acids. For the CDR3, the DNA is TGTGCCAGCAGCCTCACGGGGGTTCGGAATGGCTACACCTTC. It codes for CASSLTGVRNGYTF. The full variable domain, rest sourced from reference TRBV9 and TRBJ1-2, is DSGVTQTPKHLITATGQRVTLRCSPRSGDLSVYWYQQSLDQGLQFLIQYYNGEERAKGNILERFSAQQFPDLHSELNLSSLELGDSALYFCASSLTGVRNGYTFGSGTRLTVV.

The J gene is TRBJ2-1, the V gene TRBV10-2, with TRBD2 as a possible D gene (7 bases). Germline CDR1 reads WSHSY; CDR2 reads SAAADI. The V end lost 8 bases, the J end lost 4 bases, and 15 bases lay between the germline ends. The CDR3 runs 14 residues. CDR3 in amino acids: CASGLGGGYNEQFF. The DNA for the CDR3 is TGCGCCAGCGGTTTAGGGGGGGGGTACAATGAGCAGTTCTTC.

The V and J genes are TRBV7-9 and TRBJ2-7, with a tentative D call TRBD1 (6 bases). Germline V gene data show CDR1 as SEHNR and CDR2 as FQNEAQ (reference sequence). Trimming left V 5 bases short and J 5 bases short, with 19 bases between. The CDR3 is made up of 15 amino acids. CDR3 sequence: CASSPNLIRGNEQYF. The CDR3 nucleotides read TGTGCCAGCAGCCCTAACCTTATCAGGGGAAACGAGCAGTACTTC.

V is TRBV18 and J is TRBJ2-1; no clear D. The V end was cut by 4 bases, the J end by 3 bases, with 13 bases between. The CDR3 has 15 amino acids. CDR1 and CDR2 (germline): KGHSH, LQKENI. The CDR3 bases are TGTGCCAGCTCACGTCGGGCTACGCTCTACAATGAGCAGTTCTTC. Protein: CASSRRATLYNEQFF.

The gene calls are TRBV12-5 and TRBJ1-1, with D tentatively TRBD1 (6 bases). The V end was cut by 0 bases, the J end by 6 bases, with 14 bases between. From germline, CDR1 is LGHNT and CDR2 FRNRAP. There are 15 residues in the CDR3. The CDR3 DNA is TGTGCTAGTGGTTTGGTATCGGGGGGGGCCCCTGAAGCTTTCTTT. Translated, it gives CASGLVSGGAPEAFF.